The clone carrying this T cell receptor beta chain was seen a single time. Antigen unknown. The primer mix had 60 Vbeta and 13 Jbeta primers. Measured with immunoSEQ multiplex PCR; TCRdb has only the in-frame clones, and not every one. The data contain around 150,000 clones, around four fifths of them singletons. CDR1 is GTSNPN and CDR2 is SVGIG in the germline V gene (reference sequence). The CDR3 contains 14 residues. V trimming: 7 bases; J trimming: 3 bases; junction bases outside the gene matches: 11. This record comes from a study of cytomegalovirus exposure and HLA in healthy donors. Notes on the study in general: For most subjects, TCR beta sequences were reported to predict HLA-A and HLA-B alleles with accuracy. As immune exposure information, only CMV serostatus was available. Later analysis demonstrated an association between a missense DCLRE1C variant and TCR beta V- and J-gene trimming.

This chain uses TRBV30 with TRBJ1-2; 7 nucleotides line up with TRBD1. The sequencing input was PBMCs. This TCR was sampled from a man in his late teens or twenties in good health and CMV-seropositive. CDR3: CASSPSRGDYGYTF. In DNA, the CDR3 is TGTGCCTCAAGCCCCTCCAGGGGGGACTATGGCTACACCTTC.